This T cell receptor beta chain was identified during a study of cytomegalovirus exposure and HLA in healthy donors. A remark on this clone: As yet, its antigen is unknown.

Study conclusions and caveats: V segments that were indistinguishable, TRBV6-2 and TRBV6-3 among them, were omitted from analysis. The study labeled fewer than 200 TCR beta chains cytomegalovirus-associated.

The V segment lost 7 bases and the J segment 8 bases; nucleotides outside the gene matches: 14. Germline V lookup: CDR1 SGDLS, CDR2 YYNGEE. The CDR3 is 15 residues long. The PCR used 60 Vbeta and 13 Jbeta primers. Measured with immunoSEQ multiplex PCR; TCRdb has only the in-frame clones, and not every one. There are about 120,000 clones in the sample; 77% occur only once, and 4.5% to 6% lies in the top ten. The chain links TRBV9 to TRBJ2-1, with 8 bases lining up with TRBD1. The specimen sequenced was PBMCs. The receptor comes from a man younger than 35 in good health and CMV-seropositive. The CDR3 spells CASSPRDRGMYEQFF. CDR3 nucleotides: TGTGCCAGCTCCCCCCGAGACAGGGGTATGTATGAGCAGTTCTTC.